These 14 T cell receptor beta chains came from one sample sequenced in a study of T cell responses to AZD1222 COVID-19 vaccine. Sequencing used immunoSEQ multiplex PCR; TCRdb keeps in-frame clones, though not all of them. The sample holds roughly 160,000 clones, roughly nine tenths seen once. The sequences come from peripheral blood, collected on day 0 of AZD1222 vaccination. The receptors come from an adult in good health.

The chain links TRBV10-2 to TRBJ1-1; the match to TRBD1 covers 8 bases. Germline loops: CDR1 WSHSY, CDR2 SAAADI. Losses at the gene ends were 6 bases for V and 3 bases for J; bases not matched to a gene: 6. The CDR3 contains 14 residues. The CDR3 loop reads CASRQGAGDTEAFF. The DNA for the CDR3 is TGCGCCAGCAGGCAGGGGGCCGGGGACACTGAAGCTTTCTTT.

The chain combines TRBV28 with TRBJ2-7; D not certain. V was cut by 6 bases and J by 6 bases, with 12 bases left in between. Per germline, CDR1 MDHEN and CDR2 SYDVKM. The CDR3 is made up of 12 amino acids. The CDR3 DNA reads TGTGCCAGCAGCCCCTCGGGCCGCGAGCAGTACTTC. As protein: CASSPSGREQYF.

This chain uses TRBV30 with TRBJ2-2; 7 nucleotides align to TRBD2. V was pared by 0 bases and J by 2 bases, with 18 bases of the junction left unmatched. CDR1 and CDR2 from the germline V gene are GTSNPN and SVGIG (reference sequence). The CDR3 extends over 20 amino acids. The CDR3 is CAWSVSRGDSRRPNTGELFF. The CDR3 DNA reads as TGTGCCTGGAGTGTAAGTCGGGGGGACTCGAGGCGCCCTAACACCGGGGAGCTGTTTTTT. Full variable domain (missing parts from reference TRBV30 and TRBJ2-2): SQTIHQWPATLVQPVGSPLSLECTVEGTSNPNLYWYRQAAGRGLQLLFYSVGIGQISSEVPQNLSASRPQDRQFILSSKKLLLSDSGFYLCAWSVSRGDSRRPNTGELFFGEGSRLTVL.

The gene calls are TRBV19 and TRBJ1-5; D gene ambiguous. CDR1 is LNHDA and CDR2 is SQIVND in the germline V gene (reference sequence). V lost 6 bases and J 1 base, leaving 10 bases between the germline ends. This CDR3 contains 14 residues. The CDR3 DNA is TGTGCCAGTAGGGGTATAGGGAGCAATCAGCCCCAGCATTTT. The encoded protein is CASRGIGSNQPQHF.

V is TRBV24-1 and J is TRBJ2-5; 9 positions agree with TRBD1. This CDR3 region has 19 residues. The V segment lost 3 bases and the J segment 2 bases; nucleotides outside the gene matches: 15. In germline, CDR1 is KGHDR, CDR2 SFDVKD. For the CDR3, the DNA is TGTGCCACCAGTGATCCTATCCCCTCAGTGACAGGGGGGCAAGAGACCCAGTACTTC. This gives the protein CATSDPIPSVTGGQETQYF.

The CDR3 nucleotides read TGTGCCAGCAGCTCGGGACAGGGGGCGTCTTATGAAAAACTGTTTTTT. Protein: CASSSGQGASYEKLFF. The chain links TRBV5-5 to TRBJ1-4, with 12 bases aligning to TRBD1. This CDR3 spans 16 amino acids. The germline V gene has CDR1 SGHKS and CDR2 YYEKEE (reference sequence). V lost 3 bases, J lost 6 bases, and 6 bases stayed unmatched.

This chain connects TRBV9 to TRBJ2-1, with 7 nucleotides matching TRBD1. From germline, CDR1 is SGDLS and CDR2 YYNGEE. There are 15 residues in the CDR3. V gave up 2 bases and J gave up 7 bases; unmatched junction bases: 9. The DNA of the CDR3 is TGTGCCAGCAGCGTGTGGACCACAGGGGAGAATGAGCAGTTCTTC. This translates into CASSVWTTGENEQFF.

The chain joins TRBV28 to TRBJ1-2, with 8 bases lining up with TRBD1. With V trimmed by 8 bases and J by 0 bases, 11 bases remained unmatched. The CDR3 length is 16 residues. Germline assignment: CDR1 MDHEN and CDR2 SYDVKM. The CDR3 DNA follows: TGTGCCAGCCTCCCGGGACAGGTTCGAGCTAACTATGGCTACACCTTC. Its protein product is CASLPGQVRANYGYTF.

V and J are TRBV6-5 and TRBJ1-4; 8 positions agree with TRBD1. Trimming at V came to 5 bases and at J to 8 bases, leaving 10 bases not matched to a gene. The CDR3 is made up of 15 amino acids. CDR1 is MNHEY and CDR2 is SVGAGI in the germline V gene. The chain's CDR3 is CASSLGQGGGEKLFF. The CDR3 DNA is TGTGCCAGCAGTCTCGGACAGGGAGGGGGCGAAAAACTGTTTTTT.

The genes are TRBV7-3 and TRBJ1-1; D unclear. Germline CDR1 and CDR2: SGHTA and FQGTGA. CDR3 length equals 13 residues. Trimming took off 1 base at V and 7 bases at J, with 10 bases between the two ends. Written as DNA, the CDR3 is TGTGCCAGCAGCTTAAATGAGGGAGATGAAGCTTTCTTT. As protein: CASSLNEGDEAFF.

The genes are TRBV4-1 and TRBJ2-7, with D possibly matching TRBD1 (6 bases). CDR3 length: 13 residues. CDR1 is MGHRA, CDR2 YSYEKL, per germline. V lost 1 base, J lost 6 bases, and 10 bases lay in between. CDR3 amino acids: CASSQAPGAEQYF. CDR3 nucleotide sequence: TGCGCCAGCAGCCAAGCCCCAGGGGCCGAGCAGTACTTC.

The V and J genes are TRBV5-1 and TRBJ2-3, with 10 bases identical to TRBD2. The J segment lost 0 bases and the V segment lost 4 bases, leaving 5 bases of the junction unmatched. The germline V gene encodes CDR1 SGHRS and CDR2 YFSETQ. This CDR3 has 16 residues. The CDR3 loop reads CASSTRLAGSTDTQYF. In nucleotides, the CDR3 is TGCGCCAGCAGCACTAGACTAGCGGGTAGCACAGATACGCAGTATTTT.

Written as DNA, the CDR3 is TGTGCCAGCAGTTACAGAGACTCCTACAATGAGCAGTTCTTC. It translates to CASSYRDSYNEQFF. The chain links TRBV6-5 to TRBJ2-1; no reliable D call. With 2 bases removed from V and 0 bases from J, the gap between germline ends came to 5 bases. CDR1 is MNHEY, CDR2 SVGAGI, per germline. CDR3 length: 14 residues.

The chain links TRBV6-4 to TRBJ1-1; D is ambiguous. This CDR3 spans 13 amino acids. CDR1 is MRHNA and CDR2 is SNTAGT in the germline V gene. V dropped 3 bases and J dropped 0 bases, with 5 bases sitting between them. The CDR3 nucleotides are TGTGCCAGCAGTGAGGCAGTGAACACTGAAGCTTTCTTT. Translating it yields CASSEAVNTEAFF.